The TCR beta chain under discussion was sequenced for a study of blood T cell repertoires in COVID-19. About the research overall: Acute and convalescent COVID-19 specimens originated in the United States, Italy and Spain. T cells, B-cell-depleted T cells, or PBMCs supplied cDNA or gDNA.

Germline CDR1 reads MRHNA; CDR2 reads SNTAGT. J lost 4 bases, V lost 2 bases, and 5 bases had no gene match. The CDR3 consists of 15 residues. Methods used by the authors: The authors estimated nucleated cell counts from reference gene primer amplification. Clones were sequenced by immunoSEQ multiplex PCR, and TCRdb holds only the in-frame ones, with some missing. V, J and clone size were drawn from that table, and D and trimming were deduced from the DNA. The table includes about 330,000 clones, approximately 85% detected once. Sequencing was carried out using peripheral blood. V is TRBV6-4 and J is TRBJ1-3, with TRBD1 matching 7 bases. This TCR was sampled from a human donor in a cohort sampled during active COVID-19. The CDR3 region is CASSDTTGRGNTIYF. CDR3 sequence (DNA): TGTGCCAGCAGTGACACGACAGGGAGGGGAAACACCATATATTTT.